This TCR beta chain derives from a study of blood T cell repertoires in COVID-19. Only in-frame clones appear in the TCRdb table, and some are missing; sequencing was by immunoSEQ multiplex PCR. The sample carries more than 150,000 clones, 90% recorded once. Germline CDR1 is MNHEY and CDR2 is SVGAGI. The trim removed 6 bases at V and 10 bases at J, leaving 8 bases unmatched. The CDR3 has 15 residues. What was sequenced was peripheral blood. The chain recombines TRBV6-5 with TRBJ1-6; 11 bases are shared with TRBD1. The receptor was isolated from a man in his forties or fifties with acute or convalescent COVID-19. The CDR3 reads CASRYTGTGGSPLHF. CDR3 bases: TGTGCCAGCAGATATACTGGGACAGGGGGGTCACCCCTCCACTTT.